These 20 T cell receptor beta chains were all obtained from the same sample, sequenced in a study of identical twins. TCRdb reprocessed the 5' RACE reads via MiXCR and lists one record per CDR3 protein. The sample includes more than 600,000 distinct CDR3 sequences, about 20% of them seen just once. Separately, the same data were catalogued under a study of T cells expressing NK-cell markers.

Sample: PBMCs. Receptors were obtained from a woman in her late teens or twenties in good health.

V usage is TRBV5-1 and J usage is TRBJ2-5; D could derive from TRBD1 or TRBD2 (5 bases each). V was trimmed by 0 bases and J by 4 bases, leaving 13 bases between them. CDR1 is SGHRS and CDR2 is YFSETQ in the germline V gene. CDR3 length equals 15 residues. As DNA, the CDR3 is TGCGCCAGCAGCTTGGGACTAATTGGGGGAGAGACCCAGTACTTC. Encoded protein: CASSLGLIGGETQYF.

This clonotype was observed a few times. V and J are TRBV3-1 and TRBJ1-1; D gene ambiguous. Per the germline V gene, CDR1 is LGHDT and CDR2 is YNNKEL (reference sequence). Trimming removed 2 bases from V and 7 bases from J, with 11 bases in between. The CDR3 totals 13 residues. CDR3 amino acids: CASSQLQHGEAFF. CDR3 DNA: TGTGCCAGCAGCCAACTACAACATGGTGAAGCTTTCTTT. The full variable domain, its missing parts supplied by reference TRBV3-1 and TRBJ1-1, is DTAVSQTPKYLVTQMGNDKSIKCEQNLGHDTMYWYKQDSKKFLKIMFSYNNKELIINETVPNRFSPKSPDKAHLNLHINSLELGDSAVYFCASSQLQHGEAFFGQGTRLTVV.

The J gene is TRBJ1-1, the V gene TRBV12-3 or TRBV12-4, with TRBD1 as a possible D gene (5 bases). V dropped 6 bases and J dropped 4 bases, with 21 bases sitting between them. CDR3 length: 16 residues. CDR3 in DNA: TGTGCCAGCAGAGTAGCGGGGAGGGCAGGGCTCACTGAAGCTTTCTTT. This translates into CASRVAGRAGLTEAFF.

The CDR3 reads CSAKVGLAKNIQYF. In DNA, the CDR3 is TGCAGTGCTAAAGTGGGGCTAGCCAAAAACATTCAGTACTTC. The J gene is TRBJ2-4, the V gene TRBV20-1, with a weak D call TRBD1 (5 bases). Germline-derived CDR1 and CDR2 are DFQATT and SNEGSKA (reference sequence). The CDR3 sequence is 14 residues long. The ends were cut back, 4 bases at V and 0 bases at J, with 10 bases in the middle.

CDR3 sequence: CSARDGEPYEQYF. The CDR3, as DNA: TGCAGTGCTAGAGATGGGGAACCCTACGAGCAGTACTTC. V is TRBV20-1 and J is TRBJ2-7; no definite D call. The V and J ends lost 0 bases and 2 bases respectively, with 8 bases between them. Germline loops: CDR1 DFQATT, CDR2 SNEGSKA (reference sequence). The CDR3 length is 13 residues.

This clonotype was counted between two and nine times. The chain carries TRBV5-1 and TRBJ2-1, with TRBD1 identical over 11 bases. Germline CDR1 SGHRS, CDR2 YFSETQ. The CDR3 is 15 residues long. The V and J ends lost 4 bases and 3 bases, in that order; junction bases with no gene match: 3. DNA of the CDR3: TGCGCCAGCAGCCGGACAGGGGGCTTCTACAATGAGCAGTTCTTC. It codes for CASSRTGGFYNEQFF.

The rearrangement joins TRBV7-2 to TRBJ2-5; TRBD2 might be the D (5 bases). Trimming stripped 0 bases from V and 4 bases from J, with 15 bases between. This CDR3 has 16 amino acids. Germline loops: CDR1 SGHTA, CDR2 FQGNSA. As DNA, the CDR3 is TGTGCCAGCAGCTTAGCGGAAGTAAGCGGCAGAGAGACCCAGTACTTC. This translates into CASSLAEVSGRETQYF. Drawing the rest from reference TRBV7-2 and TRBJ2-5, the complete variable domain is GAGVSQSPSNKVTEKGKDVELRCDPISGHTALYWYRQSLGQGLEFLIYFQGNSAPDKSGLPSDRFSAERTGGSVSTLTIQRTQQEDSAVYLCASSLAEVSGRETQYFGPGTRLLVL.

J is TRBJ2-7 and V is TRBV7-2; D may match TRBD1 or TRBD2 (5 bases each). Germline values: CDR1 SGHTA, CDR2 FQGNSA. The germline V and J ends were trimmed by 2 bases and 7 bases, with 15 bases remaining between them. The length of the CDR3 is 14 residues. CDR3 sequence (DNA): TGTGCCAGCAGCTTACTCTCCGGGACGAGGGAGCAGTACTTC. Translated, it gives CASSLLSGTREQYF.

In this sample, this clonotype turned up a few times. As DNA, the CDR3 is TGTGCCAGCAGTTACACCCTAGCGGGTAATGAGCAGTTCTTC. This translates into CASSYTLAGNEQFF. The chain carries TRBV6-5 and TRBJ2-1; 8 bases map to TRBD2. V dropped 2 bases and J dropped 7; count of bases not matched to a gene: 4. There are 14 residues in the CDR3. Germline CDR1 MNHEY, CDR2 SVGAGI.

The sample holds a few counts of this clonotype. This chain joins TRBV20-1 and TRBJ2-1; D perhaps matches TRBD1 (6 bases). V was shortened by 4 bases and J by 5 bases, with 12 bases between the two germline ends. This CDR3 comprises 13 residues. The germline CDR1 and CDR2 sequences are DFQATT and SNEGSKA (reference sequence). DNA for the CDR3: TGCAGTGCTAACAGGGTAATCCACAATGAGCAGTTCTTC. As protein: CSANRVIHNEQFF.

V and J are TRBV7-2 and TRBJ2-7; TRBD1 might be the D (5 bases). Trimming removed 5 bases from V and 2 bases from J, with 16 bases in between. This CDR3 has 15 residues. Germline V gene sequence: CDR1 SGHTA, CDR2 FQGNSA. DNA for the CDR3: TGTGCCAGCAGCCTCAGGGTGAACTCCCCCTACGAGCAGTACTTC. It is translated as CASSLRVNSPYEQYF.

This clonotype was seen only a few times. This sequence joins TRBV12-3 or TRBV12-4 and TRBJ2-7, with D perhaps being TRBD1 or TRBD2 (6 bases each). Trimming stripped 4 bases from V and 6 bases from J, with 16 bases between. The CDR3 totals 14 residues. DNA of the CDR3: TGTGCCAGCAGTTATGAGCAAGGGGGGTCCGAGCAGTACTTC. Its translation: CASSYEQGGSEQYF.

V usage is TRBV5-1 and J usage is TRBJ2-6, with D perhaps given as TRBD1 or TRBD2 (5 bases each). Trimming stripped 5 bases from V and 4 bases from J, with 10 bases between. Germline-derived CDR1 and CDR2 are SGHRS and YFSETQ. The CDR3 contains 14 residues. The CDR3 loop reads CASRFGDGANVLTF. CDR3 DNA: TGCGCCAGCAGGTTTGGGGACGGGGCCAACGTCCTGACTTTC.

The rearrangement joins TRBV12-3 or TRBV12-4 to TRBJ2-4, with 9 bases aligning to TRBD1. With 0 bases clipped from V and 9 bases from J, the junction kept 9 bases outside the gene matches. This CDR3 region has 16 residues. This CDR3 reads CASSLARGTGKGIQYF. The CDR3 nucleotides read TGTGCCAGCAGTTTAGCGCGGGGGACAGGGAAAGGCATTCAGTACTTC.

This clonotype was seen only a few times. The chain has TRBV5-1 and TRBJ2-3; no clear D gene. The CDR3 is 13 amino acids. Germline CDR1 and CDR2: SGHRS and YFSETQ. V lost 6 bases to trimming and J lost 1 base, with 9 bases between them. The CDR3 loop is CASTPDGTDTQYF. The CDR3 coding sequence is TGCGCCAGCACGCCCGACGGCACAGATACGCAGTATTTT.

Concerning this clonotype itself: An end of the junction does not agree with germline; a read error may underlie this. The chain combines TRBV7-7 with TRBJ2-1, with TRBD1 as a possible D gene (6 bases). The CDR3 is made up of 13 amino acids. Germline CDR1 reads SSHAT; CDR2 reads FNYEAQ (reference sequence). CDR3 in DNA: TGTGCTAGCAGCCGGAGTGGGACAAATGAGCAGTTCTTC. This codes for CASSRSGTNEQFF.

The genes are TRBV20-1 and TRBJ2-7; 7 positions agree with TRBD1. CDR3 length: 14 amino acids. The junction had 7 bases not matched to a gene; V was cut back by 5 bases and J by 0 bases. Per germline, CDR1 DFQATT and CDR2 SNEGSKA (reference sequence). CDR3 sequence: CSAERGGTSYEQYF. CDR3 DNA: TGCAGTGCTGAGAGAGGGGGCACCTCCTACGAGCAGTACTTC.

This clonotype was observed a handful of times. V is TRBV7-2 and J is TRBJ2-1, with D uncertain. Germline assignment: CDR1 SGHTA and CDR2 FQGNSA. Trimming removed 5 bases at V and 4 bases at J, with 9 bases between. The CDR3 extends over 13 amino acids. The CDR3 DNA follows: TGTGCCAGCAGCCATGGTTGGTACAATGAGCAGTTCTTC. Protein product: CASSHGWYNEQFF.

The rearrangement uses TRBV11-2 and TRBJ1-2; D call uncertain. Germline CDR1 and CDR2: SGHAT and FQNNGV. V gave up 1 base and J gave up 4 bases, with 10 bases separating them. This CDR3 contains 14 residues. The CDR3 nucleotides are TGTGCCAGCAGCTTAGGGTCGTCCGCCTATGGCTACACCTTC. This encodes CASSLGSSAYGYTF.

In its sample, this clonotype was seen a few times. The chain couples TRBV20-1 to TRBJ2-4; 7 bases are shared with TRBD2. The germline CDR1 and CDR2 sequences are DFQATT and SNEGSKA (reference sequence). The CDR3 runs 15 residues. V trimming: 6 bases; J trimming: 6 bases; junction bases outside the gene matches: 14. CDR3 loop: CSAADYGGSRNIQYF. The CDR3 nucleotides read TGCAGTGCCGCCGACTACGGCGGGAGTCGAAACATTCAGTACTTC.